This T cell receptor (beta chain) was profiled in a study of cytomegalovirus exposure and HLA in healthy donors. Whole-study results and caveats: It was only CMV serostatus that was available as immune exposure information.

Use of 60 Vbeta and 13 Jbeta primers characterized the PCR. Using immunoSEQ multiplex PCR, the repertoire was profiled, and TCRdb retains in-frame clones only, with some absent. The data contain 30,000 to 40,000 clones, 84% of them singletons. A remark on this clone: Its antigen is unknown.

The V segment lost 6 bases and the J segment 5 bases; nucleotides outside the gene matches: 11. Germline V gives CDR1 SEHNR, CDR2 FQNEAQ (reference sequence). The CDR3 is 16 amino acids. J is TRBJ2-2 and V is TRBV7-9, with 8 nucleotides matching TRBD2. The receptor was derived from a woman aged 18-30 years in good health and CMV-seronegative. What was sequenced was PBMCs. As DNA, the CDR3 is TGTGCCAGCAGTCCCCCCCCGGGGGGGGCGACCGGGGAGCTGTTTTTT. Amino acid sequence: CASSPPPGGATGELFF.